The clone carrying this T cell receptor beta chain was seen more than once but under ten times. As yet, its antigen is unknown. Treatment in this sample: approximately 9-day PBMC culture with coronavirus spike peptide pools or control peptides (ViraFEST assay). The record originates from a study of vaccination and CD4 T cells after COVID-19. Study-wide results and limits: Relatively few convalescent patients were studied; early post-infection timepoints were not included. From about 20 to 38, the median of SARS-CoV-2-reactive clonotypes rose without reaching significance.

Trimming took 4 bases from V and 8 from J; bases not matched to a gene: 7. This CDR3 comprises 13 residues. In germline, CDR1 is MGHDK, CDR2 SYGVNS. Cultured CD4+ T cell DNA was sequenced using the Oncomine TCR Beta short-read assay. The authors extracted genomic DNA from cultured CD4+ T cells. TCRdb independently ran MiXCR on the PCR reads; one entry per CDR3 protein. The sample holds about 21,000 distinct CDR3 sequences, roughly two fifths seen once. This chain links TRBV25-1 with TRBJ1-2, with 7 bases matching TRBD1. The clonotype was recovered from a human donor who received a COVID-19 vaccine. The material sequenced was CD4+ T cells from blood, cultured in vitro, taken before SARS-CoV-2 vaccination. The CDR3: CASSAKGAQGYTF. In DNA form, the CDR3 reads TGTGCCAGCAGTGCAAAGGGGGCACAAGGCTACACCTTC.